The TCR beta chain described here comes from a study of control samples from healthy donors and cancer patients. The CDR3 has 12 residues. With 5 bases removed from V and 7 bases from J, the gap between germline ends came to 10 bases. CDR1 and CDR2 (germline): SGHNT, YYREEE (reference sequence). This clone was found a few times. Generated by immunoSEQ multiplex PCR, the TCRdb table keeps only in-frame clones and is missing some. The data show roughly 120,000 clones, with about 83% seen just once and 9% to 14% held by the top ten. The TCR originated in a man in his thirties or forties in good health. The chain uses TRBV5-4 and TRBJ1-5; TRBD1 is a possible D gene (5 bases). Sequences were obtained from blood. In DNA, the CDR3 is TGTGCCAGCAGGGGCGGGGGACAGCCCCAGCATTTT. Its translation is CASRGGGQPQHF.